These 2 T cell receptor beta chains were sequenced from one sample in a study of CD4 T cells in relation to SARS-CoV-2 and coronaviruses. Data came from immunoSEQ multiplex PCR; TCRdb stores just in-frame clones and leaves some out. The sample has 50,000 to 65,000 clones; roughly 94% are singletons. The sequencing sample was made of naive CD4+ T cells from PBMCs. Regarding subset: naive CD4+ T cells isolated by negative enrichment. These receptors originate from an adult with COVID-19.

The V and J genes are TRBV7-8 and TRBJ1-1; D is undetermined. The V gene's germline CDR1 is SGHVS and CDR2 FQNEAQ. Deletions cut 5 bases from V and 0 bases from J, with 13 bases between. The CDR3 is 15 amino acids. CDR3 amino acids: CASSPSAGMNTEAFF. DNA of the CDR3: TGTGCCAGCAGCCCCTCCGCAGGCATGAACACTGAAGCTTTCTTT.

The chain combines TRBV4-1 with TRBJ2-2; D may be TRBD1 (5 bases). There are 16 residues in the CDR3. Per germline, CDR1 MGHRA and CDR2 YSYEKL. V lost 0 bases and J lost 6, with 14 bases in between. CDR3 nucleotides: TGCGCCAGCAGCCAAGATGGCCAGGGCGGTGCCGGGGAGCTGTTTTTT. It codes for CASSQDGQGGAGELFF.